This is a list of T cell receptor beta chains from one sample in a study of T-cell memory formation after mild COVID-19. TCRdb analysed the 5' RACE reads with MiXCR anew, one entry per CDR3 protein. Of some 300,000 distinct CDR3 sequences in the sample, under 25% were seen once. The sequencing input was PBMCs or a T cell subset sorted from them (not recorded which). The source of these receptors is a man younger than 35 who had mild COVID-19 (a few samples of this study predate the infection). Cell type and time point are not known. Both conserved end residues are part of each CDR3. Each record gives: clone size, D gene, V gene, J gene, CDR3 protein, CDR3 DNA. A D gene is named only where the DNA matches it firmly. Some rows have no size entry. The others give once, few or many, or a class for an expanded clone.

size: NA; D: NA; V: TRBV19; J: TRBJ1-1; CDR3: CASSAGARRAFF; DNA: TGTGCCAGTAGTGCTGGGGCCAGGAGGGCTTTCTTT
size: NA; D: TRBD2; V: TRBV7-9; J: TRBJ2-2; CDR3: CASSASLAGGPNPNTGELFF; DNA: TGTGCCAGCAGCGCCTCGCTAGCGGGGGGGCCCAATCCGAACACCGGGGAGCTGTTTTTT
size: few; D: NA; V: TRBV19; J: TRBJ2-7; CDR3: CASGVPGALHEQYF; DNA: TGTGCCAGTGGGGTGCCGGGAGCCCTCCACGAGCAGTACTTC
size: few; D: NA; V: TRBV6-6; J: TRBJ1-1; CDR3: CASSYSSGINTEAFF; DNA: TGTGCCAGCAGTTACTCGTCGGGAATTAACACTGAAGCTTTCTTT
size: few; D: NA; V: TRBV7-2; J: TRBJ1-6; CDR3: CASRHYGSPLHF; DNA: TGTGCCAGCAGACACTACGGTTCACCCCTCCACTTT
size: NA; D: TRBD1; V: TRBV7-6; J: TRBJ1-2; CDR3: CASSPDRGVYGYTF; DNA: TGTGCCAGCAGCCCCGACAGGGGGGTCTATGGCTACACCTTC
size: NA; D: NA; V: TRBV28; J: TRBJ2-2; CDR3: CASSHLKVRNTGELFF; DNA: TGTGCCAGCAGCCACTTAAAGGTCCGAAACACCGGGGAGCTGTTTTTT
size: NA; D: TRBD1; V: TRBV6-5; J: TRBJ1-5; CDR3: CASSSSGQGRQPQHF; DNA: TGTGCCAGCAGTTCCTCGGGACAGGGGAGGCAGCCCCAGCATTTT
size: few; D: TRBD1; V: TRBV5-1; J: TRBJ1-1; CDR3: CASSLRTGRNTEAFF; DNA: TGCGCCAGCAGCTTAAGGACAGGGAGAAACACTGAAGCTTTCTTT
size: NA; D: NA; V: TRBV12-3/TRBV12-4; J: TRBJ2-1; CDR3: CATFPALAQGEQFF; DNA: TGTGCCACCTTTCCGGCACTAGCCCAAGGGGAGCAGTTCTTC
size: many; D: NA; V: TRBV9; J: TRBJ2-2; CDR3: CASSDVNTGELFF; DNA: TGTGCCAGCAGCGATGTGAACACCGGGGAGCTGTTTTTT
size: NA; D: TRBD2; V: TRBV6-1; J: TRBJ2-1; CDR3: CASSEGGSSYNEQFF; DNA: TGTGCCAGCAGTGAGGGCGGGAGCTCCTACAATGAGCAGTTCTTC
size: few; D: NA; V: TRBV20-1; J: TRBJ1-4; CDR3: CSAPESGANEKLFF; DNA: TGCAGTGCCCCCGAGTCGGGGGCTAATGAAAAACTGTTTTTT
size: NA; D: NA; V: TRBV5-1; J: TRBJ2-5; CDR3: CASSSGGRGSQETQYF; DNA: TGCGCCAGCAGCTCCGGCGGGCGGGGTTCCCAAGAGACCCAGTACTTC
size: NA; D: TRBD1; V: TRBV6-2/TRBV6-3; J: TRBJ2-5; CDR3: CASSPGQGAWETQYF; DNA: TGTGCCAGCAGTCCGGGACAGGGGGCCTGGGAGACCCAGTACTTC
size: once; D: NA; V: TRBV7-2; J: TRBJ2-2; CDR3: CASSTEGYTGELFF; DNA: TGTGCCAGCAGCACCGAAGGGTACACCGGGGAGCTGTTTTTT
size: NA; D: TRBD2; V: TRBV20-1; J: TRBJ2-1; CDR3: CSARGLAGGYEQFF; DNA: TGCAGTGCTAGAGGACTAGCGGGGGGGTATGAGCAGTTCTTC
size: few; D: NA; V: TRBV12-3/TRBV12-4; J: TRBJ1-2; CDR3: CASTPRGQALGYTF; DNA: TGTGCCAGCACCCCCCGGGGCCAGGCACTTGGCTACACCTTC
size: few; D: TRBD1; V: TRBV4-2; J: TRBJ1-2; CDR3: CASSQETGRNYGYTF; DNA: TGTGCCAGCAGCCAAGAGACAGGGCGAAACTATGGCTACACCTTC
size: NA; D: NA; V: TRBV3-1; J: TRBJ2-3; CDR3: CASSQAGNTDTQYF; DNA: TGTGCCAGCAGCCAAGCAGGGAACACAGATACGCAGTATTTT
size: many; D: NA; V: TRBV7-9; J: TRBJ1-4; CDR3: CASSTHEKLFF; DNA: TGTGCCAGCAGCACCCATGAAAAACTGTTTTTT
size: NA; D: NA; V: TRBV7-3; J: TRBJ2-2; CDR3: CASSLRSTNTGELFF; DNA: TGTGCCAGCAGCTTGAGGAGTACGAACACCGGGGAGCTGTTTTTT
size: many; D: NA; V: TRBV5-1; J: TRBJ2-2; CDR3: CASSSDNTGELFF; DNA: TGCGCCAGCAGCTCTGATAACACCGGGGAGCTGTTTTTT
size: NA; D: TRBD1; V: TRBV6-5; J: TRBJ2-7; CDR3: CASSPTWDSTLSYEQYF; DNA: TGTGCCAGCAGCCCAACTTGGGACAGCACCCTCTCCTACGAGCAGTACTTC
size: many; D: NA; V: TRBV20-1; J: TRBJ1-2; CDR3: CSARVGGSNYGYTF; DNA: TGCAGTGCTAGAGTTGGGGGTTCTAACTATGGCTACACCTTC
size: NA; D: NA; V: TRBV4-3; J: TRBJ2-5; CDR3: CASSQDPVETQYF; DNA: TGCGCCAGCAGCCAAGATCCAGTAGAGACCCAGTACTTC
size: few; D: TRBD2; V: TRBV3-1; J: TRBJ2-5; CDR3: CASSHRGRGQETQYF; DNA: TGTGCCAGCAGCCATCGCGGGAGGGGTCAAGAGACCCAGTACTTC
size: NA; D: TRBD2; V: TRBV10-3; J: TRBJ2-3; CDR3: CAITSVGLADTQYF; DNA: TGTGCCATCACTAGTGTCGGACTAGCAGATACGCAGTATTTT
size: few; D: NA; V: TRBV4-2; J: TRBJ2-7; CDR3: CASSQEGGGEQYF; DNA: TGTGCCAGCAGCCAAGAAGGCGGTGGGGAGCAGTACTTC
size: NA; D: NA; V: TRBV12-3/TRBV12-4; J: TRBJ2-1; CDR3: CASRPRRNEQFF; DNA: TGTGCCAGCAGACCGAGGCGCAATGAGCAGTTCTTC
size: few; D: NA; V: TRBV5-1; J: TRBJ2-2; CDR3: CASSERPGGANTGELFF; DNA: TGCGCCAGCAGCGAACGACCTGGCGGCGCGAACACCGGGGAGCTGTTTTTT
size: few; D: TRBD1; V: TRBV29-1; J: TRBJ1-1; CDR3: CSVERGRWDTEAFF; DNA: TGCAGCGTTGAAAGGGGGCGCTGGGACACTGAAGCTTTCTTT
size: NA; D: NA; V: TRBV5-1; J: TRBJ2-7; CDR3: CASSAPLGGNPFYEQYF; DNA: TGCGCCAGCAGCGCCCCGTTGGGGGGCAACCCCTTCTACGAGCAGTACTTC
size: NA; D: NA; V: TRBV15; J: TRBJ2-2; CDR3: CATSRGKGSNTGELFF; DNA: TGTGCCACCAGCAGAGGAAAGGGGTCGAACACCGGGGAGCTGTTTTTT
size: NA; D: NA; V: TRBV3-1; J: TRBJ2-2; CDR3: CASSSNTGGELFF; DNA: TGTGCCAGCAGCTCAAACACGGGAGGGGAGCTGTTTTTT
size: NA; D: NA; V: TRBV6-2/TRBV6-3; J: TRBJ2-5; CDR3: CASSYTTYYGTTQYF; DNA: TGTGCCAGCAGTTATACGACCTATTATGGGACGACCCAGTACTTC
size: few; D: NA; V: TRBV7-8; J: TRBJ2-7; CDR3: CASSPTPYEQYF; DNA: TGTGCCAGCAGCCCCACCCCCTACGAGCAGTACTTC
size: many; D: NA; V: TRBV7-9; J: TRBJ2-3; CDR3: CASSNSYSTDTQYF; DNA: TGTGCCAGCAGCAACAGTTATAGCACAGATACGCAGTATTTT
size: NA; D: NA; V: TRBV7-6; J: TRBJ2-2; CDR3: CASSLAGGGELFF; DNA: TGTGCCAGCAGCTTAGCCGGCGGGGGGGAGCTGTTTTTT
size: few; D: NA; V: TRBV18; J: TRBJ2-2; CDR3: CASSQPGVTGELFF; DNA: TGTGCCAGCTCGCAACCAGGGGTCACCGGGGAGCTGTTTTTT
size: few; D: NA; V: TRBV30; J: TRBJ2-3; CDR3: CAWSGELDVGTQYF; DNA: TGTGCCTGGAGCGGGGAACTCGACGTGGGTACGCAGTATTTT
size: many; D: TRBD2; V: TRBV7-3; J: TRBJ2-2; CDR3: CASSIPLAGTGELFF; DNA: TGTGCCAGCAGCATACCACTAGCGGGCACCGGGGAGCTGTTTTTT
size: many; D: TRBD2; V: TRBV4-1; J: TRBJ2-1; CDR3: CASSGGLAGGNPYNEQFF; DNA: TGCGCCAGCAGCGGGGGACTAGCGGGGGGTAACCCCTACAATGAGCAGTTCTTC
size: NA; D: TRBD1; V: TRBV6-5; J: TRBJ1-2; CDR3: CATHNRGYGYTF; DNA: TGTGCCACCCATAACAGGGGGTATGGCTACACCTTC
size: few; D: NA; V: TRBV29-1; J: TRBJ1-2; CDR3: CSVDSSNYGYTF; DNA: TGCAGCGTTGACAGCTCTAACTATGGCTACACCTTC